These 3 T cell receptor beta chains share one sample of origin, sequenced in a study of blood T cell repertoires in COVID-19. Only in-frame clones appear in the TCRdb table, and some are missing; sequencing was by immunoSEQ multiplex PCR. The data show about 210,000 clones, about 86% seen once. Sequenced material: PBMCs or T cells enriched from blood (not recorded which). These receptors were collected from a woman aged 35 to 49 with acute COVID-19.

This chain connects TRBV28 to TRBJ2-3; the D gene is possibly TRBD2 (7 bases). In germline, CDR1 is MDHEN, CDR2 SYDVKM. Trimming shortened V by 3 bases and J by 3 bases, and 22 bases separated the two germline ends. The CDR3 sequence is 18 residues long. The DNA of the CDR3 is TGTGCCAGCAGTTTCGTGGGCCTACGGGGGGCCGGGACAGATACGCAGTATTTT. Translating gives CASSFVGLRGAGTDTQYF.

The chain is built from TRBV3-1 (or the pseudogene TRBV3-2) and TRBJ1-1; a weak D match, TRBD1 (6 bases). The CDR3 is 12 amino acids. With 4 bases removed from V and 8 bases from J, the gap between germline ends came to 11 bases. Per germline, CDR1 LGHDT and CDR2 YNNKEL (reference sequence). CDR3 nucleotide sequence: TGTGCCAGCAGCCGCGGACAGTTGGAAGCTTTCTTT. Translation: CASSRGQLEAFF.

CDR3 sequence: CASSQVRAGTEAFF. CDR3 nucleotides: TGCGCCAGCAGCCAAGTCAGGGCTGGCACTGAAGCTTTCTTT. The genes are TRBV4-1 and TRBJ1-1; tentatively, D is TRBD1 (5 bases). This CDR3 contains 14 residues. The ends were cut back, 1 base at V and 4 bases at J, with 10 bases in the middle. Germline V CDR1 and CDR2: MGHRA, YSYEKL.